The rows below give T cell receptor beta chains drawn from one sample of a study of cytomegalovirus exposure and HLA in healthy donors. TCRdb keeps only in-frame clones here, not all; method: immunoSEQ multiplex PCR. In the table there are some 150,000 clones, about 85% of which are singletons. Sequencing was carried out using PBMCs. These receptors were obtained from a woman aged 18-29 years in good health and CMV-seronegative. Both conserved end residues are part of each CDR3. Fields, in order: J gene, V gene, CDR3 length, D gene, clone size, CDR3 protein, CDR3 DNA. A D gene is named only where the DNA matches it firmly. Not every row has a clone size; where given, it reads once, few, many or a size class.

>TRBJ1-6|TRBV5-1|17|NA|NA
CASSLGRALDDNSPLHF
TGCGCCAGCAGCTTGGGCAGGGCCCTGGATGATAATTCACCCCTCCACTTT
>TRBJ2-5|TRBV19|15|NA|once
CASSGWAEAGETQYF
TGTGCCAGTAGTGGGTGGGCCGAGGCGGGGGAGACCCAGTACTTC
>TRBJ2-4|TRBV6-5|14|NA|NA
CASRPRLAKNIQYF
TGTGCCAGCAGACCTCGACTAGCCAAAAACATTCAGTACTTC
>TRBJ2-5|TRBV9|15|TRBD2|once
CASSLGLAPPETQYF
TGTGCCAGCAGCCTAGGACTAGCGCCTCCCGAGACCCAGTACTTC
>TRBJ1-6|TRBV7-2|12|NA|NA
CASSSLNSPLHF
TGTGCCAGCAGCTCTCTTAATTCACCCCTCCACTTT
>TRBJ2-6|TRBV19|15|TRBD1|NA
CASRQGARGANVLTF
TGTGCCAGTAGACAGGGGGCAAGAGGGGCCAACGTCCTGACTTTC
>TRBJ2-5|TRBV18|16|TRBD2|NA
CASSPGGAGGGETQYF
TGTGCCAGCTCACCCGGGGGAGCGGGAGGAGGCGAGACCCAGTACTTC
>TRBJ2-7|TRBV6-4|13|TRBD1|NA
CASKGQEYYEQYF
TGTGCCAGCAAAGGACAGGAATACTACGAGCAGTACTTC
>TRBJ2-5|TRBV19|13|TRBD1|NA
CASRDRGGETQYF
TGTGCCAGTAGGGACAGGGGTGGAGAGACCCAGTACTTC
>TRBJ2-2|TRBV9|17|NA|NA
CASSTNTEHENTGELFF
TGTGCCAGCAGCACAAACACAGAGCATGAGAACACCGGGGAGCTGTTTTTT
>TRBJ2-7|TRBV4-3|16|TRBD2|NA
CASSQSIGLAVYEQYF
TGCGCCAGCAGCCAGAGTATAGGACTAGCCGTATACGAGCAGTACTTC
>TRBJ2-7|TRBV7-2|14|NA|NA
CASGRLALNYEQYF
TGTGCCAGCGGGCGGCTAGCGCTAAACTACGAGCAGTACTTC
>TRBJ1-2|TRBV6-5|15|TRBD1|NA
CASSSRQGTNYGYTF
TGTGCCAGCAGTTCTAGACAGGGGACCAACTATGGCTACACCTTC
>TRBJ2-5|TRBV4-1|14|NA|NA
CASSQVSAQETQYF
TGCGCCAGCAGCCAAGTTAGCGCCCAAGAGACCCAGTACTTC
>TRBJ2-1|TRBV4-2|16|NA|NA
CASSQDRGTSRNEQFF
TGTGCCAGCAGCCAAGATCGGGGGACCTCGAGGAATGAGCAGTTCTTC
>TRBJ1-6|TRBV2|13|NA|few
CASLQGGDSPLHF
TGTGCCAGCCTCCAAGGGGGGGATTCACCCCTCCACTTT
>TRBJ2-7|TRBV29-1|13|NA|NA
CSVDGTGSYEQYF
TGCAGCGTTGACGGGACTGGGTCCTACGAGCAGTACTTC
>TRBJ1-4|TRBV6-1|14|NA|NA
CASSLGTFTGKLFF
TGTGCCAGCAGTCTAGGGACATTCACGGGGAAACTGTTTTTT
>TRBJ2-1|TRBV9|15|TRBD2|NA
CASSARDYSSAEQFF
TGTGCCAGCAGCGCCCGGGACTACTCCTCTGCTGAGCAGTTCTTC
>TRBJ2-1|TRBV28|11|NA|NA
CASSSQDGQFF
TGTGCCAGCAGTTCACAGGATGGGCAGTTCTTC
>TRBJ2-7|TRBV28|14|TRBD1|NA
CATIFGQGDHEQYF
TGTGCCACCATATTCGGACAGGGGGACCACGAGCAGTACTTC
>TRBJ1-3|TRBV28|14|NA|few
CASSFLHSGNTIYF
TGTGCCAGCAGTTTCTTACACTCTGGAAACACCATATATTTT
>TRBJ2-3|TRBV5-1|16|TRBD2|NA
CASSFLAGGSTDTQYF
TGCGCCAGCAGCTTCCTTGCGGGGGGCAGCACAGATACGCAGTATTTT
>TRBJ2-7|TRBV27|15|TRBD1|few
CASSHDRGGLDEQYF
TGTGCCAGCAGCCACGACAGGGGGGGGTTGGACGAGCAGTACTTC
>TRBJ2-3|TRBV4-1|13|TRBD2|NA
CASSPGGLDTQYF
TGCGCCAGCAGCCCGGGGGGGTTGGATACGCAGTATTTT
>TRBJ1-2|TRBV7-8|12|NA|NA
CASSRDIYGYTF
TGTGCCAGCAGCCGGGACATCTATGGCTACACCTTC
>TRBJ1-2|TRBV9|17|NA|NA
CASSVGELTTTFYGYTF
TGTGCCAGCAGCGTAGGGGAACTAACGACTACCTTCTATGGCTACACCTTC
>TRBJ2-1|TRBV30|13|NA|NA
CAWSVGANNEQFF
TGTGCCTGGAGTGTAGGGGCTAACAATGAGCAGTTCTTC
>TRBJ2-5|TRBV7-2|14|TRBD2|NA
CASSLRLAYETQYF
TGTGCCAGCAGCTTAAGACTAGCGTACGAGACCCAGTACTTC
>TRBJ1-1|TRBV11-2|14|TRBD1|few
CASSLVQGANEAFF
TGTGCCAGCAGCTTAGTTCAGGGGGCCAATGAAGCTTTCTTT
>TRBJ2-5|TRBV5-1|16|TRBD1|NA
CASSLLGQGAVETQYF
TGCGCCAGCAGCTTGCTGGGACAGGGGGCAGTTGAGACCCAGTACTTC
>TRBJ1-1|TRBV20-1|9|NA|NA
CNAPNGAFF
TGCAATGCCCCCAACGGAGCTTTCTTT
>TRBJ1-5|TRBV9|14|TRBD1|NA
CASSVAQGDQPQHF
TGTGCCAGCAGCGTAGCGCAGGGGGATCAGCCCCAGCATTTT
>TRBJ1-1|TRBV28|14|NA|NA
CASSLTTRRTEAFF
TGTGCCAGCAGTTTGACGACCCGGAGGACTGAAGCTTTCTTT
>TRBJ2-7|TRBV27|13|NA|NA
CASRPSASYEQYF
TGTGCCAGCAGACCTAGCGCATCCTACGAGCAGTACTTC
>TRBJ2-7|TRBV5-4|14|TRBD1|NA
CASSVLTGAREQYF
TGTGCCAGCAGCGTCCTCACAGGGGCCAGGGAGCAGTACTTC
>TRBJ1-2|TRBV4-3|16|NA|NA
CASSQDRTEKNYGYTF
TGCGCCAGCAGCCAAGATCGGACAGAAAAAAACTATGGCTACACCTTC
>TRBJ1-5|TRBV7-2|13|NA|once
CASSPGEMQPQHF
TGTGCCAGCAGCCCCGGGGAAATGCAGCCCCAGCATTTT
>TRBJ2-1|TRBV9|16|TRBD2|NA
CASSVGGAGGQNEQFF
TGTGCCAGCAGCGTAGGAGGGGCGGGGGGGCAAAATGAGCAGTTCTTC
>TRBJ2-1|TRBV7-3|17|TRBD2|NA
CASSLVGTSGGLGEQFF
TGTGCCAGCAGCCTGGTCGGGACTAGCGGGGGCCTAGGAGAGCAGTTCTTC
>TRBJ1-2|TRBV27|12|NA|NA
CASSEGGYGYTF
TGTGCCAGCAGTGAAGGAGGGTATGGCTACACCTTC
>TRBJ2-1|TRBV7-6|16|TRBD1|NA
CASSSRDRGQGNEQFF
TGTGCCAGCAGCTCCCGGGACAGGGGCCAGGGCAATGAGCAGTTCTTC
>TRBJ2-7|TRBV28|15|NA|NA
CASSFPLTGSYEQYF
TGTGCCAGCAGTTTTCCCCTGACAGGAAGCTACGAGCAGTACTTC
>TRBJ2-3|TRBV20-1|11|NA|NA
CSAAGVDTQYF
TGCAGTGCCGCCGGAGTGGATACGCAGTATTTT
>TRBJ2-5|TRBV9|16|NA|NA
CASSVEIGGAGETQYF
TGTGCCAGCAGCGTAGAGATTGGGGGGGCCGGGGAGACCCAGTACTTC
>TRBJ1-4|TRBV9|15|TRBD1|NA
CASSPRQGLGEKLFF
TGTGCCAGCAGCCCCCGACAGGGTTTGGGTGAAAAACTGTTTTTT
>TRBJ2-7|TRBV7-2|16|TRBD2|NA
CASSLAPRGGLYEQYF
TGTGCCAGCAGCTTAGCTCCCCGGGGGGGCCTCTACGAGCAGTACTTC
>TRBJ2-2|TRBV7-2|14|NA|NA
CASSSGLSTGELFF
TGTGCCAGCAGCTCGGGACTTTCCACCGGGGAGCTGTTTTTT
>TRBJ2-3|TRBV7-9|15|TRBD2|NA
CASSLPSGVADTQYF
TGTGCCAGCAGCTTACCCAGCGGGGTTGCAGATACGCAGTATTTT
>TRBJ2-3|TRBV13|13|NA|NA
CASSLPGGYTQYF
TGTGCCAGCAGCTTACCGGGGGGCTATACGCAGTATTTT
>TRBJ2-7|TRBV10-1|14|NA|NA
CASSDNLGAYEQYF
TGCGCCAGCAGTGACAATTTAGGGGCCTACGAGCAGTACTTC
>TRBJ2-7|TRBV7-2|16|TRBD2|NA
CASSLGRLAGGYEQYF
TGTGCCAGCAGCTTAGGGAGACTAGCGGGAGGCTACGAGCAGTACTTC
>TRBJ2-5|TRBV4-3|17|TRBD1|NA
CASSQDRGTGSLETQYF
TGCGCCAGCAGCCAAGATCGGGGGACAGGGAGTTTAGAGACCCAGTACTTC
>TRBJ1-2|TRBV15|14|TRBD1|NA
CATRGQGTNYGYTF
TGTGCCACCAGAGGACAGGGAACTAACTATGGCTACACCTTC
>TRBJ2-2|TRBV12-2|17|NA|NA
CASRLGIAGVVPGELFF
TGTGCAAGTCGCTTAGGGATAGCGGGAGTGGTTCCCGGGGAGCTGTTTTTT